The 18 T cell receptor beta chains below come from one sample, sequenced in a study of blood T cell repertoires in COVID-19. Sequenced by immunoSEQ multiplex PCR; TCRdb stores in-frame clones only, minus some. The sample lists more than 200,000 clones, 80% to 90% occurring once. Sequencing used peripheral blood. Receptors were obtained from a man under 40 with COVID-19, enrolled during active disease.

The chain has TRBV30 and TRBJ2-1; unclear D gene. The CDR3 is made up of 16 amino acids. Germline V gives CDR1 GTSNPN, CDR2 SVGIG (reference sequence). The V end lost 0 bases, the J end lost 2 bases, and 14 bases lay between the germline ends. This chain's CDR3 is CAWSVWRPQTYNEQFF. Written as DNA, the CDR3 is TGTGCCTGGAGTGTATGGCGGCCCCAAACCTACAATGAGCAGTTCTTC.

The chain has TRBV7-9 and TRBJ1-1, with D tentatively TRBD1 (5 bases). Germline loops: CDR1 SEHNR, CDR2 FQNEAQ (reference sequence). The CDR3 sequence is 15 residues long. V was cut by 3 bases and J by 4 bases, with 15 bases left in between. The CDR3 coding sequence is TGTGCCAGCAGCTTCATAGGCGGGAGGGGCACTGAAGCTTTCTTT. Translation: CASSFIGGRGTEAFF.

The chain recombines TRBV4-1 with TRBJ2-2, with a weak D call TRBD2 (6 bases). This CDR3 is built from 15 residues. The V gene lost 0 bases and the J gene lost 5 bases, with 10 bases spanning the gap. CDR1 MGHRA and CDR2 YSYEKL come from the germline V gene. This CDR3 reads CASSQDNRGTGELFF. The CDR3 coding sequence is TGCGCCAGCAGCCAAGATAATCGGGGGACCGGGGAGCTGTTTTTT.

The genes are TRBV7-2 and TRBJ2-7; tentatively, D is TRBD1 (5 bases). V was pared by 5 bases and J by 0 bases, with 17 bases between. CDR3 size: 16 residues. Germline V gene sequence: CDR1 SGHTA, CDR2 FQGNSA. CDR3 DNA: TGTGCCAGCAGCGACAAAGGGGTCCACTTCTCCTACGAGCAGTACTTC. Protein product: CASSDKGVHFSYEQYF. Full variable domain (remainder filled in from reference TRBV7-2 and TRBJ2-7): GAGVSQSPSNKVTEKGKDVELRCDPISGHTALYWYRQSLGQGLEFLIYFQGNSAPDKSGLPSDRFSAERTGGSVSTLTIQRTQQEDSAVYLCASSDKGVHFSYEQYFGPGTRLTVT.

This chain uses TRBV3-1 (or the pseudogene TRBV3-2) with TRBJ2-7, with TRBD1 matching over 9 bases. The V gene end was trimmed by 1 base and the J gene end by 5 bases; junction bases not matched to a gene: 6. Per the germline V gene, CDR1 is LGHDT and CDR2 is YNNKEL (reference sequence). The CDR3 runs to 15 residues. CDR3 sequence (DNA): TGTGCCAGCAGCCAAGTGGGACAGGGACCTAACGAGCAGTACTTC. It codes for CASSQVGQGPNEQYF.

This chain joins TRBV7-3 and TRBJ1-1; 9 positions agree with TRBD1. CDR1 is SGHTA, CDR2 FQGTGA, per germline. The CDR3 length is 12 residues. The V and J ends lost 6 bases and 9 bases, in that order; junction bases with no gene match: 5. The CDR3 nucleotides read TGTGCCAGCAGTCGGGACAGGGAGAAAGCTTTCTTT. It is translated as CASSRDREKAFF.

Only one count was recorded for this clone. The genes are TRBV7-3 and TRBJ2-2, with 9 bases matching TRBD2. The CDR3 is made up of 15 amino acids. The germline CDR1 and CDR2 sequences are SGHTA and FQGTGA. The J segment lost 4 bases and the V segment lost 6 bases, leaving 6 bases of the junction unmatched. The CDR3 protein is CASSRGGASTGELFF. The CDR3 nucleotides read TGTGCCAGCAGTCGCGGGGGGGCCTCCACCGGGGAGCTGTTTTTT.

The chain recombines TRBV18 with TRBJ1-2, with TRBD1 identical over 8 bases. Germline V gives CDR1 KGHSH, CDR2 LQKENI. The CDR3 sequence is 14 residues long. The V gene end was trimmed by 3 bases and the J gene end by 4 bases; junction bases not matched to a gene: 4. This CDR3 reads CASSPDREIYGYTF. The CDR3, as DNA: TGTGCCAGCTCACCGGACAGGGAAATCTATGGCTACACCTTC.

V is TRBV6-6 and J is TRBJ2-7, with D possibly TRBD1 on 5 matching bases. V was cut by 0 bases and J by 0 bases, with 12 bases left in between. The CDR3 runs 16 residues. Germline-derived CDR1 and CDR2 are MNHNY and SVGAGI (reference sequence). Written as DNA, the CDR3 is TGTGCCAGCAGTTACTCTAGGGGCAGTACCTCCTACGAGCAGTACTTC. The encoded protein is CASSYSRGSTSYEQYF.

The chain carries TRBV9 and TRBJ1-2; D is ambiguous. Germline V gene data show CDR1 as SGDLS and CDR2 as YYNGEE. The CDR3 has 17 amino acids. Trimming cost V 0 bases and J 0 bases, with 15 bases left between them. The CDR3 loop reads CASSVENKPTANYGYTF. The CDR3 DNA follows: TGTGCCAGCAGCGTAGAAAATAAGCCCACAGCTAACTATGGCTACACCTTC.

The chain joins TRBV9 to TRBJ1-3; D remains ambiguous. The CDR3 is made up of 15 amino acids. The V gene lost 0 bases and the J gene lost 0 bases, with 7 bases spanning the gap. CDR1 and CDR2 (germline): SGDLS, YYNGEE. The DNA of the CDR3 is TGTGCCAGCAGCGTAGGCACTCTCTCTGGAAACACCATATATTTT. Protein sequence: CASSVGTLSGNTIYF.

The gene calls are TRBV18 and TRBJ1-1; D is undetermined. CDR1 KGHSH and CDR2 LQKENI come from the germline V gene. This CDR3 contains 13 residues. V was shortened by 5 bases and J by 3 bases, with 10 bases between the two germline ends. In nucleotides, the CDR3 is TGTGCCAGCTCATTACGGTTGGACACTGAAGCTTTCTTT. It codes for CASSLRLDTEAFF.

This clone is a singleton in its sample. The genes are TRBV20-1 and TRBJ1-4; D not resolved. The CDR3 contains 10 residues. The germline CDR1 and CDR2 sequences are DFQATT and SNEGSKA (reference sequence). The germline V and J ends were trimmed by 6 bases and 5 bases, with 4 bases remaining between them. The CDR3 bases are TGCAGTGCCATGAATGAAAAACTGTTTTTT. Translation gives CSAMNEKLFF.

This clone was seen just once. Distinct nucleotide sequences in the sample also encode this CDR3. The genes are TRBV4-1 and TRBJ2-7; 8 nucleotides align to TRBD1. The ends lost 1 base at V and 1 base at J; junction bases unmatched: 3. Germline V gene data show CDR1 as MGHRA and CDR2 as YSYEKL. This CDR3 has 15 amino acids. As DNA, the CDR3 is TGCGCCAGCAGCCAAGGACAGGGGCCATCCTACGAGCAGTACTTC. It is translated as CASSQGQGPSYEQYF.

The chain couples TRBV7-9 to TRBJ2-7; D may be TRBD1 (8 bases). Trimming cost V 5 bases and J 9 bases, with 17 bases left between them. This CDR3 is 13 amino acids long. Germline values: CDR1 SEHNR, CDR2 FQNEAQ (reference sequence). CDR3 region: CASSNDRGGRQYF. Written as DNA, the CDR3 is TGTGCCAGCAGCAACGACAGGGGCGGGAGGCAGTACTTC.

This clone has a single count. V and J are TRBV19 and TRBJ1-2; maybe TRBD1 (6 bases). Germline values: CDR1 LNHDA, CDR2 SQIVND (reference sequence). CDR3 length: 15 residues. The V end was cut by 5 bases, the J end by 8 bases, with 21 bases between. CDR3 bases: TGTGCCAGTAGTTTCCAATACAGGGTCTTTGGCGGCTACACCTTC. Translating gives CASSFQYRVFGGYTF.

The rearrangement joins TRBV7-9 to TRBJ1-1, with 7 bases identical to TRBD1. V was clipped by 6 bases and J by 3 bases; unmatched bases: 4. The V gene's germline CDR1 is SEHNR and CDR2 FQNEAQ (reference sequence). This CDR3 is 13 amino acids long. The CDR3 sequence: CASSTQGDTEAFF. The CDR3 nucleotides are TGTGCCAGCAGTACGCAGGGGGACACTGAAGCTTTCTTT.

The CDR3 reads CASSSTGDRSYEQYF. The CDR3, as DNA: TGTGCCAGTAGTTCGACAGGGGATAGGAGCTACGAGCAGTACTTC. J is TRBJ2-7 and V is TRBV19; 8 bases are shared with TRBD1. The CDR3 runs 15 residues. Looked up from germline, CDR1 is LNHDA and CDR2 is SQIVND (reference sequence). J was trimmed by 3 bases and V by 5 bases; bases with no gene match: 9.